These 2 T cell receptor beta chains share one sample of origin, sequenced in a study of T cell repertoires in cytomegalovirus infection. TCRdb re-called the reads with MiXCR, one entry per CDR3 protein. This table has roughly 200,000 distinct CDR3 sequences, about a sixth appearing once. Sequenced: CD8+ T cells from PBMCs. These receptors were obtained from a human donor in good health (CMV status not recorded). Some clones in this sample may be carry-over from other donors' samples.

The chain employs TRBV4-1 and TRBJ2-4, with D tentatively TRBD1 or TRBD2 (5 bases each). V shed 4 bases and J shed 4 bases, with 14 bases lying between them. The V gene's germline CDR1 is MGHRA and CDR2 YSYEKL. CDR3 length equals 15 residues. CDR3 sequence (DNA): TGCGCCAGCAGCCCTTTCCCGGGACCAAAAAACATTCAGTACTTC. This translates into CASSPFPGPKNIQYF.

The chain carries TRBV7-9 and TRBJ2-7, with D possibly matching TRBD2 (6 bases). Germline V gives CDR1 SEHNR, CDR2 FQNEAQ (reference sequence). The V end lost 7 bases, the J end lost 0 bases, and 13 bases lay between the germline ends. The length of the CDR3 is 14 residues. CDR3 protein: CASTSAGSSYEQYF. DNA for the CDR3: TGTGCCAGCACCTCCGCCGGGAGCTCCTACGAGCAGTACTTC.